This T cell receptor (beta chain) originates from a study of T cells after yellow fever vaccination. Whole-study results and caveats: Once the booster was given, most primary-vaccination clones reappeared, at about 96% for CD4 and 88% for CD8.

TCRdb independently ran MiXCR on the 5' RACE reads; one entry per CDR3 protein. The sample lists approximately 260,000 distinct CDR3 sequences; about an eighth were seen once. As regards this clonotype: The antigen is undetermined.

V lost 5 bases to trimming and J lost 5 bases, with 17 bases between them. Per the germline V gene, CDR1 is SGHTA and CDR2 is FQGNSA. This CDR3 is built from 15 residues. Specimen: CD4+ T cells sorted from PBMCs, collected 45 days after the yellow fever booster vaccination. The receptor was derived from a man aged 30 to 39 who received the YFV17D yellow fever vaccine. The chain is built from TRBV7-2 and TRBJ2-3; D remains unclear. The CDR3 DNA reads TGTGCCAGCAGCCGGCGTCCCCGGGTGGGAGATACGCAGTATTTT. Translating it yields CASSRRPRVGDTQYF.